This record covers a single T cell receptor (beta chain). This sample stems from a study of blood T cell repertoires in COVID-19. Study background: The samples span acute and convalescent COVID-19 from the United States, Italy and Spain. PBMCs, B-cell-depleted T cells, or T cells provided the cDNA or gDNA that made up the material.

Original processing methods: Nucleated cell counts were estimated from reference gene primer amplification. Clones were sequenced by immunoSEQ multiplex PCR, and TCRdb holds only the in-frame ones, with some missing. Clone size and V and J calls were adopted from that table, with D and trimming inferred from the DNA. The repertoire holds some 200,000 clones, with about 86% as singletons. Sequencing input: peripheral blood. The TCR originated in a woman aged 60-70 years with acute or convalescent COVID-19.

The CDR3 DNA reads as TGCGCCAGCAGCTTGGTGGGACAGCTAAGGAACACCGGGGAGCTGTTTTTT. It is translated as CASSLVGQLRNTGELFF. V usage is TRBV5-1 and J usage is TRBJ2-2, with TRBD1 identical over 7 bases. Germline-derived CDR1 and CDR2 are SGHRS and YFSETQ. The CDR3 extends over 17 amino acids. The trim removed 0 bases at V and 1 base at J, leaving 6 bases unmatched.